This T cell receptor (beta chain) was identified in a study of radiation and T cells in renal cell carcinoma. This clone was seen more than once but under ten times. CDR3 length: 13 amino acids. The germline gives CDR1 SGHTA, CDR2 FQGTGA. The ends were cut back, 3 bases at V and 5 bases at J, with 7 bases in the middle. Produced via immunoSEQ multiplex PCR; TCRdb's table is partial and in-frame only. Of about 120,000 clones listed, around 80% are singletons. Time point described: blood 2 weeks post-SBRT. Sample treatment: 15 Gy SBRT to primary tumor, nephrectomy 4 weeks later. This receptor was taken from a man in his fifties or sixties with renal cell carcinoma. Sequenced material: blood, taken from a patient whose treatment included radiotherapy and nephrectomy. The chain recombines TRBV7-3 with TRBJ2-2; maybe TRBD2 (6 bases). In nucleotides, the CDR3 is TGTGCCAGCAGCTTGGGAGGTACCGGGGAGCTGTTTTTT. Its translation is CASSLGGTGELFF.